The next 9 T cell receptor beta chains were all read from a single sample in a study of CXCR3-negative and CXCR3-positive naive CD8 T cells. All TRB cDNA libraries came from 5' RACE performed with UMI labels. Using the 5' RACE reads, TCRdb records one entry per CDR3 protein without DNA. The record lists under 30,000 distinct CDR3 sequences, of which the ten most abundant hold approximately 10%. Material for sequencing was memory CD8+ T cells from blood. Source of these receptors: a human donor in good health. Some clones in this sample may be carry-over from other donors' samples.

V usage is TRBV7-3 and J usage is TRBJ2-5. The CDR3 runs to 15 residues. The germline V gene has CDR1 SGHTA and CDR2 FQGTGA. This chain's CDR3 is CASSLFLSSQETQYF.

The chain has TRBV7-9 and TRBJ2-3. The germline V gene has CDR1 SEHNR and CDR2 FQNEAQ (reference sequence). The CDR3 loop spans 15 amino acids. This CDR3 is CASSPLSGRTDTQYF.

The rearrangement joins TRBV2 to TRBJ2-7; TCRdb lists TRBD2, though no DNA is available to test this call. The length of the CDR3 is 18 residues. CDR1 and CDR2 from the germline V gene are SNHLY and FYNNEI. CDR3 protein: CASSGPSGGAPRIYEQYF.

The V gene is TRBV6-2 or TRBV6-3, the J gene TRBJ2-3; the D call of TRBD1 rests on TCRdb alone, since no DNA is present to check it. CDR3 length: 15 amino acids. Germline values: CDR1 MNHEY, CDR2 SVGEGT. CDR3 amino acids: CASSRGQDHTDTQYF.

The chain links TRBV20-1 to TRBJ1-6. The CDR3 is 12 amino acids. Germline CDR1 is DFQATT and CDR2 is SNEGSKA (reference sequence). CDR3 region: CSARQADSPLHF.

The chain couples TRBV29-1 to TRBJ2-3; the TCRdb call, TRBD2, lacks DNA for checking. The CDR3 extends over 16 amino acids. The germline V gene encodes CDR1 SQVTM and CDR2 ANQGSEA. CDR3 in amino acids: CSTVGATLYLTDTQYF.

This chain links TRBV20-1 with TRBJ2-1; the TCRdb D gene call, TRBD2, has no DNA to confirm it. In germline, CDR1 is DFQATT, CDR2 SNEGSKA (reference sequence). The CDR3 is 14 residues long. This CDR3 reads CSASSLDSVYEQFF.

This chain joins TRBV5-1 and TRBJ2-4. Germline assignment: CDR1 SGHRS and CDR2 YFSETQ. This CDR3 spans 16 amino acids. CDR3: CASSGGDADVKNIQYF.

This CDR3 is CASPRPGQGASYNSPLHF. The chain is built from TRBV28 and TRBJ1-6; TCRdb lists TRBD1, though no DNA is available to test this call. Germline lookup yields CDR1 MDHEN and CDR2 SYDVKM. The CDR3 covers 18 residues.